This entry concerns a single T cell receptor (beta chain). The sample originates from a study of OX40 agonist ivuxolimab in advanced cancers. About the research overall: Every 2 weeks, patients got intravenous ivuxolimab at one of six dose levels (0.01-10 mg/kg). Head and neck, renal cell, melanoma or hepatocellular carcinoma were the cancers that dose-escalation patients had. From roughly 23 to 90 years was the age range, with a mean of around 54 years, and around 80% were male.

The protocol was immunoSEQ multiplex PCR, while the TCRdb copy is restricted to in-frame clones and leaves out a portion. The sample contains about 69,000 clones, just over 90% of which appear only once. The study sampled blood at baseline, cycle 4 day 1, and cycle 7 day 1. J lost 3 bases, V lost 4 bases, and 3 bases had no gene match. This CDR3 has 14 amino acids. Per germline, CDR1 SGHNT and CDR2 YYREEE (reference sequence). This chain joins TRBV5-4 and TRBJ2-7; 11 bases align to TRBD1. Source: CD4+ or CD8+ T cells sorted from blood, taken in a trial of the OX40 agonist ivuxolimab. This clonotype was obtained from an adult with an advanced solid tumor such as melanoma, head and neck, liver or kidney cancer. The CDR3 region has the DNA TGTGCCAGCAGCAGGGACAGGGGGGACTACGAGCAGTACTTC. Translated, it gives CASSRDRGDYEQYF.